This T cell receptor (beta chain) is drawn from a study of cytotoxic CD8 clonotypes in ibrutinib-treated CLL. The wider study: For this cohort, patients were roughly eleven relapsed/refractory and approximately 15 treatment-naive, while under 18 were IGHV unmutated. It was after a median about twelve months of treatment, range 6 to 36, that response samples were taken.

Sequencing was performed with immunoSEQ multiplex PCR; in TCRdb, only in-frame clones are kept and a portion is missing. The table shows about 92,000 clones, with roughly three quarters occurring only once. About 2 micrograms of genomic DNA, which was extracted from cryopreserved PBMCs, served as the material used for the TCR beta libraries. The CDR3 is 12 amino acids. Germline CDR1 and CDR2: SNHLY and FYNNEI. V shed 6 bases and J shed 3 bases, with 8 bases lying between them. The chain employs TRBV2 and TRBJ1-2; the D gene is possibly TRBD1 (5 bases). This material consisted of PBMCs, taken after 24 months of ibrutinib treatment. This receptor was identified in a human donor with chronic lymphocytic leukemia. The CDR3 nucleotides are TGTGCCAGCAGCCGGGACGACTATGGCTACACCTTC. It encodes CASSRDDYGYTF.